The 24 T cell receptor beta chains below were found in one sample sequenced in a study of vaccination and CD4 T cells after COVID-19. The Oncomine TCR Beta short-read assay sequenced DNA from cultured CD4+ T cells. TCRdb re-derived calls from the PCR reads in MiXCR, one entry per CDR3 protein. The sample shows about 26,000 distinct CDR3 sequences, approximately 40% of them seen only once. Their antigen targets remain unknown. Treatment indicated: approximately nine-day PBMC culture with coronavirus spike peptide pools or control peptides (ViraFEST assay). Input material: CD4+ T cells from blood, cultured in vitro. These receptors all come from a human donor who had recovered from COVID-19.

The chain combines TRBV27 with TRBJ2-3; 7 nucleotides line up with TRBD2. There are 17 residues in the CDR3. Per germline, CDR1 MNHEY and CDR2 SMNVEV (reference sequence). Trimming took 4 bases from V and 2 from J; bases not matched to a gene: 12. The CDR3 coding sequence is TGTGCCAGCAGTTCCCCACTAGCGAGAAGGCACACAGATACGCAGTATTTT. Translating it yields CASSSPLARRHTDTQYF.

The table lists this clonotype with a count of one. This rearrangement joins TRBV6-1 to TRBJ2-7; 9 positions agree with TRBD2. After removal of 7 bases from V and 5 bases from J, the junction contained 9 bases not matched to a gene. Germline assignment: CDR1 MNHNS and CDR2 SASEGT. The CDR3 is 14 amino acids. For the CDR3, the DNA is TGTGCCAGCAAGCCGGGACTAGCATCCCACGAGCAGTACTTC. Protein sequence: CASKPGLASHEQYF.

The chain carries TRBV7-2 and TRBJ1-2, with D perhaps matching TRBD1 (6 bases). The CDR3 is made up of 18 amino acids. V shed 0 bases and J shed 4 bases, with 21 bases lying between them. Germline CDR1 reads SGHTA; CDR2 reads FQGNSA. The CDR3 coding sequence is TGTGCCAGCAGCTTAGCGGGGGGCAGCCCTTCAGCTATCTATGGCTACACCTTC. Translation: CASSLAGGSPSAIYGYTF.

The V and J genes are TRBV6-5 and TRBJ1-5; D call uncertain. V was shortened by 2 bases and J by 2 bases, with 10 bases between the two germline ends. The CDR3 spans 15 residues. Germline values: CDR1 MNHEY, CDR2 SVGAGI. As DNA, the CDR3 is TGTGCCAGCAGTTACAGACATGGGGGCAATCAGCCCCAGCATTTT. Translation gives CASSYRHGGNQPQHF.

This chain connects TRBV7-2 to TRBJ2-3; TRBD2 matches at 12 bases. CDR1 is SGHTA and CDR2 is FQGNSA in the germline V gene. With 3 bases clipped from V and 8 bases from J, the junction kept 6 bases outside the gene matches. The CDR3 is made up of 15 amino acids. The CDR3 region is CASSLGLAGRGTQYF. In nucleotides, the CDR3 is TGTGCCAGCAGCTTGGGACTAGCGGGTAGAGGTACGCAGTATTTT.

The genes are TRBV2 and TRBJ1-2, with TRBD1 as a possible D gene (5 bases). Germline CDR1 reads SNHLY; CDR2 reads FYNNEI. This CDR3 has 16 amino acids. V lost 7 bases and J 5 bases, leaving 23 bases between the germline ends. CDR3 residues: CASKWGEGKGGYGYTF. As DNA, the CDR3 is TGTGCCAGCAAATGGGGGGAGGGCAAAGGAGGGTATGGCTACACCTTC.

This clonotype has only a few counts. The rearrangement uses TRBV2 and TRBJ2-5; TRBD2 aligns across 13 bases. Germline loops: CDR1 SNHLY, CDR2 FYNNEI. CDR3 length equals 15 residues. V gave up 8 bases and J gave up 4 bases; unmatched junction bases: 7. The DNA of the CDR3 is TGTGCCAGCGCCCCCCGGACTAGCGGGGGAGAGACCCAGTACTTC. Residues: CASAPRTSGGETQYF.

V gene TRBV7-9 combines with J gene TRBJ2-5; 9 nucleotides match TRBD2. The length of the CDR3 is 15 residues. Germline assignment: CDR1 SEHNR and CDR2 FQNEAQ (reference sequence). The ends lost 5 bases at V and 1 base at J; junction bases unmatched: 5. The CDR3 region is CASSPPSGVQETQYF. Here the CDR3 DNA reads TGTGCCAGCAGCCCGCCTAGCGGGGTCCAAGAGACCCAGTACTTC.

This clonotype occurred a few times. The chain is built from TRBV2 and TRBJ2-5; no firm D call. CDR1 and CDR2 (germline): SNHLY, FYNNEI. V was cut by 4 bases and J by 0 bases, with 9 bases left in between. The CDR3 extends over 14 amino acids. CDR3 protein: CASSGSWNQETQYF. CDR3 DNA: TGTGCCAGCAGTGGAAGCTGGAACCAAGAGACCCAGTACTTC.

CDR3 sequence: CASSRDRFPNYGYTF. The CDR3 region has the DNA TGTGCCAGCAGCCGGGACAGGTTCCCTAACTATGGCTACACCTTC. The chain joins TRBV7-6 to TRBJ1-2; 8 bases fit TRBD1. The CDR3 sequence is 15 residues long. Trimming removed 5 bases from V and 0 bases from J; junction bases left unmatched: 5. Germline lookup yields CDR1 SGHVS and CDR2 FNYEAQ.

This clonotype was found a few times. This rearrangement joins TRBV4-1 to TRBJ2-3, with TRBD2 matching 8 bases. Trimming at V came to 1 base and at J to 4 bases, leaving 1 base not matched to a gene. Germline V gene lookup returns CDR1 MGHRA and CDR2 YSYEKL. The CDR3 runs 14 residues. CDR3 sequence (DNA): TGCGCCAGCAGCCAAGGGACTAGCTCAGATACGCAGTATTTT. Translated: CASSQGTSSDTQYF.

This clonotype was seen a few times. The chain carries TRBV6-1 and TRBJ1-5; 7 bases are a match to TRBD1. Germline loops: CDR1 MNHNS, CDR2 SASEGT. This CDR3 is built from 14 residues. Trimming at V came to 1 base and at J to 6 bases, leaving 3 bases not matched to a gene. CDR3: CASSEDRGGQPQHF. In DNA, the CDR3 is TGTGCCAGCAGTGAAGACAGGGGCGGTCAGCCCCAGCATTTT.

The CDR3 nucleotides read TGCGCCAGCAGCTTCATCGAGGGGAGGGCGGCCGAGCAGTACTTC. Amino acids: CASSFIEGRAAEQYF. The chain carries TRBV5-1 and TRBJ2-7, with 7 bases that match TRBD2. This CDR3 region has 15 residues. The V segment lost 2 bases and the J segment 6 bases; nucleotides outside the gene matches: 11. The V gene's germline CDR1 is SGHRS and CDR2 YFSETQ.

The V call is TRBV7-8, the J call TRBJ2-1; D perhaps matches TRBD1 (5 bases). The CDR3 sequence is 16 residues long. From germline, CDR1 is SGHVS and CDR2 FQNEAQ. Trimming removed 5 bases from V and 6 bases from J, with 20 bases in between. CDR3: CASSRRTPVDGNEQFF. DNA for the CDR3: TGTGCCAGCAGCCGCCGGACACCGGTGGATGGCAATGAGCAGTTCTTC. Supplemented by reference TRBV7-8 and TRBJ2-1, the full variable domain reads GAGVSQSPRYKVAKRGQDVALRCDPISGHVSLFWYQQALGQGPEFLTYFQNEAQLDKSGLPSDRFFAERPEGSVSTLKIQRTQQEDSAVYLCASSRRTPVDGNEQFFGPGTRLTVL.

This sequence joins TRBV28 and TRBJ1-5; D call uncertain. V gave up 2 bases and J gave up 0 bases, with 11 bases separating them. The germline V gene encodes CDR1 MDHEN and CDR2 SYDVKM. This CDR3 comprises 16 residues. CDR3 coding DNA: TGTGCCAGCAGTTTAAGGCCAGCCTCTAGCAATCAGCCCCAGCATTTT. This sequence encodes CASSLRPASSNQPQHF. Based on the CDR3 plus reference TRBV28 and TRBJ1-5, the full variable domain is DVKVTQSSRYLVKRTGEKVFLECVQDMDHENMFWYRQDPGLGLRLIYFSYDVKMKEKGDIPEGYSVSREKKERFSLILESASTNQTSMYLCASSLRPASSNQPQHFGDGTRLSIL.

This clonotype was found a few times. This sequence joins TRBV23-1 and TRBJ1-5, with D tentatively TRBD1 (6 bases). TRBV23-1 is labeled an ORF, and its function is uncertain. The ends were cut back, 6 bases at V and 1 base at J, with 19 bases in the middle. The CDR3 is 17 residues long. CDR3 amino acids: CASRARRGKVSNQPQHF. The CDR3 nucleotides are TGCGCCAGCAGGGCCCGAAGGGGGAAGGTAAGCAATCAGCCCCAGCATTTT.

The V call is TRBV11-1, the J call TRBJ1-1; no clear D. Trimming removed 5 bases from V and 4 bases from J, with 14 bases in between. The CDR3 runs to 14 residues. Germline V lookup: CDR1 SGHAT, CDR2 FQDESV (reference sequence). The CDR3 is CASSRDRVGTEAFF. The CDR3 DNA sequence: TGTGCCAGCAGCCGAGATCGGGTGGGCACTGAAGCTTTCTTT.

This clonotype was seen a handful of times. The rearrangement uses TRBV4-1 and TRBJ1-2, with D possibly TRBD1 on 5 matching bases. Trimming took 3 bases from V and 5 from J, leaving 16 bases between them. CDR3 length equals 15 residues. Germline assignment: CDR1 MGHRA and CDR2 YSYEKL. CDR3 residues: CASSQQTGPKYGYTF. DNA for the CDR3: TGCGCCAGCAGCCAGCAGACGGGACCGAAGTATGGCTACACCTTC.

In this sample, this clonotype is medium-sized. The genes are TRBV27 and TRBJ2-1; D is perhaps TRBD1 (5 bases). This CDR3 has 20 residues. V was trimmed by 10 bases and J by 0 bases, leaving 31 bases between them. Germline CDR1 MNHEY, CDR2 SMNVEV (reference sequence). CDR3: CANPYPADRGDSISYNEQFF. The CDR3 bases are TGTGCCAACCCCTATCCCGCCGATAGAGGTGACAGCATCTCCTACAATGAGCAGTTCTTC.

This chain uses TRBV27 with TRBJ2-3; 9 positions agree with TRBD2. Germline-derived CDR1 and CDR2 are MNHEY and SMNVEV (reference sequence). The CDR3 runs to 20 residues. The trim removed 5 bases at V and 1 base at J, leaving 19 bases unmatched. The CDR3, as DNA: TGTGCCAGCAGTCCTTTCGGCTCGACTAGCGGAGCGGAGGGCACAGATACGCAGTATTTT. Its translation is CASSPFGSTSGAEGTDTQYF.

This clonotype was found a few times. J is TRBJ1-6 and V is TRBV6-1, with 8 positions matching TRBD1. The CDR3 length is 16 residues. V shed 5 bases and J 7 bases; nucleotides not matched to a gene: 10. Germline CDR1 MNHNS, CDR2 SASEGT. The CDR3 loop reads CASSLIGQGANSPLHF. CDR3 coding DNA: TGTGCCAGCAGTCTCATTGGACAGGGAGCAAATTCACCCCTCCACTTT.

The rearrangement links TRBV28 to TRBJ1-5; TRBD1 agrees at 9 bases. V was clipped by 5 bases and J by 5 bases; unmatched bases: 4. Germline CDR1 is MDHEN and CDR2 is SYDVKM. This CDR3 spans 14 amino acids. In DNA form, the CDR3 reads TGTGCCAGCAGTCGCGACAGGGGGGATCAGCCCCAGCATTTT. Amino acids: CASSRDRGDQPQHF.

The J gene is TRBJ1-6, the V gene TRBV29-1, with TRBD1 identical over 7 bases. Trimming cost V 4 bases and J 6 bases; bases outside gene matches: 3. CDR3 length equals 13 residues. Germline CDR1 is SQVTM and CDR2 is ANQGSEA. CDR3 nucleotide sequence: TGCAGCGTTGCCTGGGACAGTAATTCACCCCTCCACTTT. Protein: CSVAWDSNSPLHF.

On this clonotype: Germline is not matched at one junction end, which may reflect a read error. The CDR3 sequence: CVSRTGWDGYTF. The CDR3 bases are TGTGTCAGCAGGACAGGGTGGGATGGCTACACCTTC. The gene calls are TRBV6-1 and TRBJ1-2, with 8 bases aligning to TRBD1. CDR1 and CDR2 from the germline V gene are MNHNS and SASEGT. This CDR3 has 12 amino acids.